This T cell receptor beta chain was recorded in a study of cytomegalovirus exposure and HLA in healthy donors. The overall study: Of several hundred genotyped donors, 81% grouped in the Caucasian-associated ancestry cluster.

A remark on this clone: Antigen specificity is unknown.

Primers included in the PCR were 60 Vbeta and 13 Jbeta primers. TCRdb keeps only in-frame clones here, not all; method: immunoSEQ multiplex PCR. Found here are about 140,000 clones, roughly four fifths of them singletons; the top ten hold approximately 1.5%. Germline CDR1 reads LNHDA; CDR2 reads SQIVND (reference sequence). V lost 3 bases and J lost 6; bases outside the gene matches: 11. This CDR3 contains 16 residues. General study points: Specific recognition of CMV antigens was confirmed in vitro for a few chains (all CMV-associated). Across all donors, roughly uniform sequencing depth was an assumption of the presence/absence analyses.

The chain couples TRBV19 to TRBJ2-3, with TRBD1 matching 8 bases. This sequence originates from a man under 40 in good health and CMV-seropositive. The material sequenced was PBMCs. CDR3 region: CASSIRGLQGGDTQYF. In DNA, the CDR3 is TGTGCCAGTAGTATCAGGGGGCTTCAGGGTGGGGATACGCAGTATTTT.